This T cell receptor (beta chain) was sequenced for a study of T cells in Graves' hyperthyroidism and ophthalmopathy. Study results and limitations: Most thyroid clonotypes that were expanded above 0.001 also turned up in blood.

Comments on this clonotype: Its matching antigen is unknown.

The CDR3 contains 13 residues. Trimming left V 5 bases short and J 4 bases short, with 12 bases between. The germline V gene has CDR1 SGDLS and CDR2 YYNGEE. Amplified TCR beta CDR3 regions derived from RNA transcripts. RT-PCR in the first round (using the HTBI primer set) targeted the TCR CDR3. TCRdb fed the multiplex PCR reads into MiXCR, producing one record per CDR3 protein. This sample carries 450,000 to 700,000 distinct CDR3 sequences, about half of them seen once, and the ten largest clones take roughly 19%. This chain connects TRBV9 to TRBJ1-2; no reliable D call. The TCR originated in an adult woman with Graves' disease, either hyperthyroidism or ophthalmopathy (not recorded which). Sequenced: peripheral blood or thyroid tissue (not recorded which). DNA of the CDR3: TGTGCCAGCAGTGCTCGGGTGGGCTATGGCTACACCTTC. It specifies CASSARVGYGYTF.